These T cell receptor beta chains were read from a single sample in a study of T-cell reconstitution after alpha-beta-depleted transplantation in children. TCRdb used MiXCR to reprocess the PCR reads, holding one entry per CDR3 protein. The table has about 980,000 distinct CDR3 sequences, under 30% seen once. Source: PBMCs, mostly from graft donor cells, taken 360 days after TCRalphabeta/CD19-depleted stem cell transplant. Receptors were obtained from a boy in the first two years of life who had a stem cell transplant for SCID, so the T cells may come from the graft donor. The CDR3 runs from the conserved cysteine through the conserved F or W. Each record gives: clone size, J gene, D gene, V gene, CDR3 protein, CDR3 DNA. D genes are given only for firm matches. The size entry is marked missing in some rows and otherwise reads once, few, many or a size class.

>NA|TRBJ2-2|NA|TRBV7-8
CASSPRRRPNTGELFF
TGTGCCAGCAGCCCGAGGCGTCGGCCGAACACCGGGGAGCTGTTTTTT
>NA|TRBJ2-1|TRBD1|TRBV27
CASSFLGTGVDKSYNEQFF
TGTGCCAGCAGTTTCTTGGGGACAGGGGTCGATAAGTCCTACAATGAGCAGTTCTTC
>NA|TRBJ2-6|NA|TRBV7-9
CAHLLGGPANVLTF
TGTGCACACCTTCTCGGCGGACCGGCCAACGTCCTGACTTTC
>few|TRBJ2-1|NA|TRBV10-3
CAISDRPADEQFF
TGTGCCATCAGTGATCGCCCCGCGGATGAGCAGTTCTTC
>NA|TRBJ1-1|NA|TRBV20-1
CSATGSMNTEAFF
TGCAGTGCCACGGGAAGTATGAACACTGAAGCTTTCTTT
>once|TRBJ1-1|NA|TRBV5-1
CASSSLLGGDTEAFF
TGCGCCAGCAGCTCTTTATTAGGGGGAGACACTGAAGCTTTCTTT
>NA|TRBJ1-2|NA|TRBV6-5
CASSYSMSIPNYGYTF
TGTGCCAGCAGTTACTCGATGAGCATTCCTAACTATGGCTACACCTTC
>few|TRBJ1-2|NA|TRBV20-1
CSARDSDRPRYGYTF
TGCAGTGCTAGAGATTCGGACCGCCCCCGCTATGGCTACACCTTC
>NA|TRBJ2-6|NA|TRBV7-9
CASSFPQGRGANVLTF
TGTGCCAGCAGCTTCCCTCAGGGGCGAGGGGCCAACGTCCTGACTTTC
>NA|TRBJ2-3|NA|TRBV6-2/TRBV6-3
CASSYSWGSLAPRSTDTQYF
TGTGCCAGCAGTTACTCGTGGGGCTCCCTAGCCCCCCGGAGCACAGATACGCAGTATTTT
>few|TRBJ2-5|TRBD2|TRBV4-2
CASSQDGLAGGEETQYF
TGTGCCAGCAGCCAAGATGGGCTAGCGGGGGGCGAAGAGACCCAGTACTTC
>few|TRBJ2-1|TRBD1|TRBV29-1
CSALPGQGYYNEQFF
TGCAGCGCCCTGCCGGGACAGGGCTACTACAATGAGCAGTTCTTC
>NA|TRBJ2-7|NA|TRBV4-2
CASSQLSTSPEQYF
TGTGCCAGCAGCCAACTCTCGACTAGTCCCGAGCAGTACTTC
>NA|TRBJ1-1|NA|TRBV28
CASNGQNTEAFF
TGTGCCAGCAATGGCCAAAACACTGAAGCTTTCTTT
>NA|TRBJ1-1|NA|TRBV15
CATSRDYQNTEAFF
TGTGCCACCAGCAGAGATTACCAGAACACTGAAGCTTTCTTT
>few|TRBJ2-7|TRBD1|TRBV5-1
CASSAGGDRATYEQYF
TGCGCCAGCAGCGCCGGAGGGGACAGGGCGACCTACGAGCAGTACTTC
>few|TRBJ1-1|TRBD1|TRBV29-1
CSVDDRGEYTEAFF
TGCAGCGTAGACGACAGGGGCGAGTACACTGAAGCTTTCTTT
>NA|TRBJ2-1|NA|TRBV5-1
CASSSPLLQGGGHEQFF
TGCGCCAGCAGCTCACCTTTACTACAGGGTGGGGGACATGAGCAGTTCTTC
>NA|TRBJ1-1|NA|TRBV20-1
CSATPEGGYTEAFF
TGCAGTGCGACCCCGGAGGGGGGCTACACTGAAGCTTTCTTT
>few|TRBJ1-1|NA|TRBV7-2
CASSYDHATEAFF
TGTGCCAGCAGCTATGATCACGCGACTGAAGCTTTCTTT
>few|TRBJ2-1|NA|TRBV2
CASSWGYSSYNEQFF
TGTGCCAGCAGTTGGGGGTACTCGTCGTACAATGAGCAGTTCTTC
>few|TRBJ2-5|NA|TRBV28
CASSRWGANQETQYF
TGTGCCAGCAGTCGTTGGGGCGCCAACCAAGAGACCCAGTACTTC
>few|TRBJ2-3|NA|TRBV6-5
CASSYSAGGSDTQYF
TGTGCCAGCAGTTACTCGGCCGGGGGTTCAGATACGCAGTATTTT
>NA|TRBJ1-1|NA|TRBV5-4
CASTNPRGSTEAFF
TGTGCCAGCACCAATCCCCGTGGGAGCACTGAAGCTTTCTTT
>NA|TRBJ2-1|TRBD1|TRBV4-1
CASSHIRQGEFF
TGCGCCAGCAGCCATATTAGACAGGGAGAGTTCTTC
>NA|TRBJ2-7|TRBD1|TRBV7-2
CASSSDRGSEQYF
TGTGCCAGCAGCTCCGACAGGGGTAGCGAGCAGTACTTC
>NA|TRBJ1-1|NA|TRBV18
CASSPPVGRKEAFF
TGTGCCAGCTCGCCACCCGTTGGTCGGAAGGAAGCTTTCTTT
>NA|TRBJ1-1|TRBD1|TRBV7-9
CASSPTGGEGNTEAFF
TGTGCCAGCAGCCCGACAGGGGGCGAGGGGAACACTGAAGCTTTCTTT
>NA|TRBJ1-2|NA|TRBV7-8
CASSPANNYGYTF
TGTGCCAGCAGCCCCGCGAATAACTATGGCTACACCTTC
>few|TRBJ1-1|NA|TRBV5-1
CASSLAVGGNTEAFF
TGCGCCAGCAGCTTGGCCGTCGGGGGTAACACTGAAGCTTTCTTT
>once|TRBJ2-7|NA|TRBV27
CAASRGEQYF
TGTGCCGCCTCGAGGGGGGAGCAGTACTTC
>few|TRBJ1-5|NA|TRBV6-1
CASAFRGTPGSQHF
TGTGCCAGCGCCTTTAGGGGGACTCCTGGGTCCCAGCATTTT
>many|TRBJ1-2|NA|TRBV28
CASSLTGFYGYTF
TGTGCCAGCAGTCTCACAGGGTTCTATGGCTACACCTTC
>few|TRBJ2-1|NA|TRBV10-3
CAISGGVGGPYNEQFF
TGTGCCATCAGTGGTGGGGTTGGGGGCCCCTACAATGAGCAGTTCTTC
>NA|TRBJ2-5|TRBD2|TRBV10-3
CAISEILGGLAGKETQYF
TGTGCCATCAGTGAGATCCTGGGGGGACTAGCGGGGAAAGAGACCCAGTACTTC
>NA|TRBJ2-7|NA|TRBV6-2/TRBV6-3
CASRESGRLGEQYF
TGTGCCAGCCGGGAAAGCGGGCGGCTCGGGGAGCAGTACTTC
>few|TRBJ2-7|NA|TRBV20-1
CSANALEGQSPYEQYF
TGCAGTGCAAACGCCCTAGAGGGGCAGTCTCCTTACGAGCAGTACTTC
>NA|TRBJ2-1|TRBD2|TRBV11-2
CASSQRTGGTSGGVNEQFF
TGTGCCAGCAGCCAACGGACAGGAGGGACTAGCGGGGGGGTCAATGAGCAGTTCTTC
>few|TRBJ2-7|NA|TRBV20-1
CSATKTGRIYEQYF
TGCAGTGCTACCAAAACAGGGCGGATCTACGAGCAGTACTTC
>NA|TRBJ1-4|TRBD1|TRBV20-1
CSARVDINRGAEKLFF
TGCAGTGCTAGAGTTGACATAAACAGGGGTGCCGAAAAACTGTTTTTT
>NA|TRBJ1-2|NA|TRBV12-3/TRBV12-4
CASSLVTGPGYTF
TGTGCCAGCAGTTTAGTGACAGGACCGGGCTACACCTTC
>many|TRBJ2-1|NA|TRBV20-1
CSAVPKGHVSYNEQFF
TGCAGTGCCGTCCCGAAGGGGCACGTCTCCTACAATGAGCAGTTCTTC
>NA|TRBJ1-5|NA|TRBV24-1
CATGVLFGAGQPQHF
TGTGCCACCGGGGTCCTATTTGGAGCTGGTCAGCCCCAGCATTTT